A single sample gave rise to the 5 T cell receptor beta chains below, sequenced in a study of CD8+ T cells in alopecia areata (dated by TCRdb to 2016 to 2018). The receptor library was made with the immunoSEQ multiplex PCR assay. To provide template for TCR sequencing, every sample had RNA extracted and reverse transcribed into cDNA. Imported from immuneACCESS, the table was reduced by TCRdb to in-frame sequences with V and J called. These copies leave out some clones; in studies compared against another copy, an unresolved V gene accounts for under half, and the cause of the remainder is not known. Here the sample has roughly 32,000 clones; less than 65% occur a single time. In total, the top ten clones hold about a sixth of the sample. The sequencing sample was made of NKG2D-high CD8+ T cells sorted from blood. According to the study, the label for this sample's cell subset or site signals: sorted CD8+ NKG2D-high blood T cells. The receptors here all came from a human donor with alopecia areata.

The genes are TRBV29-1 and TRBJ2-7; 11 bases fit TRBD2. Germline lookup yields CDR1 SQVTM and CDR2 ANQGSEA. The CDR3 runs to 16 residues. Trimming cost V 2 bases and J 3 bases; bases outside gene matches: 9. CDR3 bases: TGCAGCGTTGAAAACTTGACTAGCGGGAATGGCTACGAGCAGTACTTC. Its translation: CSVENLTSGNGYEQYF.

This clone has a handful of counts. This sequence joins TRBV9 and TRBJ2-2; D not certain. The ends were cut back, 7 bases at V and 6 bases at J, with 10 bases in the middle. There are 12 residues in the CDR3. The germline V gene has CDR1 SGDLS and CDR2 YYNGEE. The CDR3 region has the DNA TGTGCCAGCGCGCCATGGTCCGGGGAGCTGTTTTTT. This translates into CASAPWSGELFF.

V is TRBV6-5 and J is TRBJ2-5, with a possible D match to TRBD2 (5 bases). The V gene lost 6 bases and the J gene lost 5 bases, with 7 bases spanning the gap. CDR1 and CDR2 (germline): MNHEY, SVGAGI. The CDR3 sequence is 11 residues long. CDR3 DNA: TGTGCCAGCAGCCCGGGGGAGACCCAGTACTTC. Amino acid sequence: CASSPGETQYF.

The chain combines TRBV4-1 with TRBJ2-1, with 10 bases that match TRBD2. V gave up 4 bases and J gave up 8 bases; unmatched junction bases: 11. The CDR3 runs to 16 residues. Looked up from germline, CDR1 is MGHRA and CDR2 is YSYEKL. The CDR3 loop is CASSPGVAGGGDEQFF. As DNA, the CDR3 is TGCGCCAGCAGCCCGGGGGTAGCGGGAGGTGGGGATGAGCAGTTCTTC.

The chain is built from TRBV28 and TRBJ2-3; tentative D call: TRBD1 (6 bases). Trimming pared 3 bases from V and 2 bases from J, leaving 18 bases between. CDR1 MDHEN and CDR2 SYDVKM come from the germline V gene. This CDR3 region has 17 residues. The CDR3 loop is CASSFPRYRAATDTQYF. The CDR3, as DNA: TGTGCCAGCAGTTTTCCGCGATACAGGGCTGCCACAGATACGCAGTATTTT.